The 23 T cell receptor beta chains listed next were all sequenced from one sample in a study of T cell responses to AZD1222 COVID-19 vaccine. Profiling relied on immunoSEQ multiplex PCR, and the TCRdb table lists in-frame clones only, not all of them. The sample lists under 150,000 clones, nearly 95% seen once, with roughly 3.6% in the top ten. Source: peripheral blood, taken 28 days after the second AZD1222 dose. These receptors came from an adult who received the AZD1222 COVID-19 vaccine.

The chain joins TRBV28 to TRBJ1-2, with D possibly TRBD1 on 5 matching bases. Per the germline V gene, CDR1 is MDHEN and CDR2 is SYDVKM. The V end lost 5 bases, the J end lost 1 base, and 20 bases lay between the germline ends. The CDR3 runs 17 residues. CDR3: CASSTLGGGPINYGYTF. CDR3 bases: TGTGCCAGCAGTACATTAGGTGGGGGACCCATTAACTATGGCTACACCTTC.

A few counts support this clone. V gene TRBV29-1 combines with J gene TRBJ2-7, with D possibly being TRBD2 (5 bases). The V gene lost 3 bases and the J gene lost 2 bases, with 11 bases spanning the gap. Germline loops: CDR1 SQVTM, CDR2 ANQGSEA. The CDR3 is 13 amino acids. The DNA of the CDR3 is TGCAGCGTTGAGGTTCGGGAACCCTACGAGCAGTACTTC. Protein: CSVEVREPYEQYF.

This sequence joins TRBV28 and TRBJ2-5, with D maybe TRBD2 (6 bases). From germline, CDR1 is MDHEN and CDR2 SYDVKM. This CDR3 is built from 15 residues. The ends were cut back, 6 bases at V and 5 bases at J, with 19 bases in the middle. The CDR3 region has the DNA TGTGCCAGCAGACCTCTGAACATACGGGGGGAGACCCAGTACTTC. Translation gives CASRPLNIRGETQYF.

CDR3 sequence: CASSVAREALVYNEQFF. The CDR3, as DNA: TGTGCCAGCAGTGTCGCCCGGGAGGCATTGGTCTACAATGAGCAGTTCTTC. This chain uses TRBV2 with TRBJ2-1, with 7 bases identical to TRBD2. There are 17 residues in the CDR3. Losses at the gene ends were 4 bases for V and 3 bases for J; bases not matched to a gene: 12. Per germline, CDR1 SNHLY and CDR2 FYNNEI. Full variable domain (outside the CDR3, taken from reference TRBV2 and TRBJ2-1): EPEVTQTPSHQVTQMGQEVILRCVPISNHLYFYWYRQILGQKVEFLVSFYNNEISEKSEIFDDQFSVERPDGSNFTLKIRSTKLEDSAMYFCASSVAREALVYNEQFFGPGTRLTVL.

This clone was seen a few times. The chain employs TRBV9 and TRBJ1-3; no clear D gene. Trimming took 0 bases from V and 0 from J, leaving 4 bases between them. This CDR3 spans 14 amino acids. Germline-derived CDR1 and CDR2 are SGDLS and YYNGEE. The CDR3 DNA follows: TGTGCCAGCAGCGTAGAGAGCTCTGGAAACACCATATATTTT. This translates into CASSVESSGNTIYF.

V usage is TRBV6-5 and J usage is TRBJ2-7, with no clear D. Germline CDR1 MNHEY, CDR2 SVGAGI. The V gene lost 0 bases and the J gene lost 2 bases, with 11 bases spanning the gap. The CDR3 covers 15 residues. Written as DNA, the CDR3 is TGTGCCAGCAGTTACTCGTTTACCACCGCCTACGAGCAGTACTTC. It codes for CASSYSFTTAYEQYF.

The chain combines TRBV3-1 (or the pseudogene TRBV3-2) with TRBJ1-1, with 8 bases aligning to TRBD1. CDR1 LGHDT and CDR2 YNNKEL come from the germline V gene (reference sequence). The J segment lost 1 base and the V segment lost 4 bases, leaving 2 bases of the junction unmatched. This CDR3 is built from 14 residues. The CDR3 DNA reads as TGTGCCAGCAGCCCGGGACAGGCGAACACTGAAGCTTTCTTT. Its protein product is CASSPGQANTEAFF.

The CDR3 sequence: CATQVLGYMNTGELFF. For the CDR3, the DNA is TGTGCCACCCAGGTCCTAGGCTATATGAACACCGGGGAGCTGTTTTTT. The chain recombines TRBV27 with TRBJ2-2; D is unresolved. This CDR3 comprises 16 residues. The ends were cut back, 10 bases at V and 1 base at J, with 19 bases in the middle. Germline assignment: CDR1 MNHEY and CDR2 SMNVEV (reference sequence).

In this sample, this clone turned up once. This chain links TRBV18 with TRBJ1-5; D perhaps matches TRBD1 (5 bases). CDR1 and CDR2 (germline): KGHSH, LQKENI. CDR3 size: 13 residues. V lost 3 bases and J 5 bases, leaving 8 bases between the germline ends. The CDR3 nucleotides read TGTGCCAGCTCACCGTCGGGGGATCAGCCCCAGCATTTT. Residues: CASSPSGDQPQHF.

This chain joins TRBV29-1 and TRBJ1-3, with 7 nucleotides matching TRBD1. CDR1 is SQVTM, CDR2 ANQGSEA, per germline. This CDR3 has 14 amino acids. The ends lost 3 bases at V and 3 bases at J; junction bases unmatched: 5. In DNA form, the CDR3 reads TGCAGCGTTGATCAGGGGGGATTTGGAAACACCATATATTTT. This sequence encodes CSVDQGGFGNTIYF. Supplemented by reference TRBV29-1 and TRBJ1-3, the full variable domain reads SAVISQKPSRDICQRGTSLTIQCQVDSQVTMMFWYRQQPGQSLTLIATANQGSEATYESGFVIDKFPISRPNLTFSTLTVSNMSPEDSSIYLCSVDQGGFGNTIYFGEGSWLTVV.

The CDR3 loop is CASSLLSRRGYTF. The CDR3 nucleotides are TGTGCCAGCTCACTCCTTAGCAGACGTGGCTACACCTTC. This chain uses TRBV18 with TRBJ1-2; D gene uncertain. CDR1 and CDR2 (germline): KGHSH, LQKENI. The CDR3 runs to 13 residues. V lost 4 bases to trimming and J lost 7 bases, with 13 bases between them.

The chain is built from TRBV21-1 and TRBJ2-7; the DNA was not compared with TRBD1, the D call given in the table. TRBV21-1 is a documented pseudogene. The CDR3 covers 13 residues. CDR3 coding DNA: TGTGCCAGCAGCTCCGGGACAGGGACCGAGCAGTACTTC. It yields the protein CASSSGTGTEQYF.

The V gene is TRBV10-1, the J gene TRBJ2-1, with 9 bases that match TRBD1. Trimming removed 5 bases from V and 9 bases from J; junction bases left unmatched: 14. This CDR3 has 16 residues. Germline CDR1 WNHNN, CDR2 SYGVQD (reference sequence). This CDR3 reads CASSTYRDREGGEQFF. The CDR3 region has the DNA TGCGCCAGCAGTACTTACCGGGACAGGGAGGGAGGTGAGCAGTTCTTC.

The chain is built from TRBV14 and TRBJ1-2; TRBD1 agrees at 7 bases. Germline V gene data show CDR1 as SGHDN and CDR2 as FVKESK. The V gene end was trimmed by 5 bases and the J gene end by 4 bases; junction bases not matched to a gene: 7. There are 14 residues in the CDR3. The CDR3 sequence is CASSSGTDLYGYTF. The DNA for the CDR3 is TGTGCCAGCAGCTCCGGGACAGACCTCTATGGCTACACCTTC.

The chain couples TRBV9 to TRBJ1-2; 7 positions match TRBD1. The germline CDR1 and CDR2 sequences are SGDLS and YYNGEE. This CDR3 comprises 15 residues. Trimming at V came to 1 base and at J to 4 bases, leaving 7 bases not matched to a gene. The CDR3 nucleotides read TGTGCCAGCAGCGTAAGACTGGGACAGAGCTATGGCTACACCTTC. Translated, it gives CASSVRLGQSYGYTF.

The rearrangement uses TRBV5-1 and TRBJ2-5; D unresolved. Deletions cut 0 bases from V and 3 bases from J, with 9 bases between. The CDR3 totals 14 residues. Germline CDR1 is SGHRS and CDR2 is YFSETQ. CDR3 residues: CASSLEAVEETQYF. CDR3 DNA sequence: TGCGCCAGCAGCTTGGAGGCCGTAGAAGAGACCCAGTACTTC.

The rearrangement joins TRBV15 to TRBJ2-1; no clear D gene. The ends were cut back, 7 bases at V and 4 bases at J, with 11 bases in the middle. Per the germline V gene, CDR1 is LNHNV and CDR2 is YYDKDF (reference sequence). The CDR3 has 13 residues. This chain's CDR3 is CATTPDAYNEQFF. Here the CDR3 DNA reads TGTGCCACCACCCCCGATGCATACAATGAGCAGTTCTTC.

This clone has a single count. This chain joins TRBV5-1 and TRBJ1-3; no clear D gene. Deletions cut 2 bases from V and 2 bases from J, with 17 bases between. This CDR3 contains 17 residues. Germline assignment: CDR1 SGHRS and CDR2 YFSETQ. The CDR3 nucleotides are TGCGCCAGCAGCTTAGACCGGGCGACCGGAGCTGGAAACACCATATATTTT. Translating gives CASSLDRATGAGNTIYF. The full variable domain, rest sourced from reference TRBV5-1 and TRBJ1-3, is KAGVTQTPRYLIKTRGQQVTLSCSPISGHRSVSWYQQTPGQGLQFLFEYFSETQRNKGNFPGRFSGRQFSNSRSEMNVSTLELGDSALYLCASSLDRATGAGNTIYFGEGSWLTVV.

The chain carries TRBV6-1 and TRBJ1-1; D is uncertain. CDR1 and CDR2 (germline): MNHNS, SASEGT. The CDR3 runs 13 residues. The ends were cut back, 3 bases at V and 7 bases at J, with 12 bases in the middle. CDR3 coding DNA: TGTGCCAGCAGTGAGCACCGACTATTTGAAGCTTTCTTT. This sequence encodes CASSEHRLFEAFF.

This sequence joins TRBV5-1 and TRBJ2-3, with a possible D match to TRBD2 (6 bases). Trimming stripped 4 bases from V and 0 bases from J, with 12 bases between. Per germline, CDR1 SGHRS and CDR2 YFSETQ. The CDR3 is 15 residues long. The CDR3 DNA sequence: TGCGCCAGCAGCGAGGTCGGGACTAGCACAGATACGCAGTATTTT. Translating gives CASSEVGTSTDTQYF.

This chain connects TRBV29-1 to TRBJ1-2; maybe TRBD1 (5 bases). Per germline, CDR1 SQVTM and CDR2 ANQGSEA. The CDR3 runs to 13 residues. The V and J ends lost 7 bases and 6 bases respectively, with 18 bases between them. The CDR3 spells CSAGGAEANGYTF. For the CDR3, the DNA is TGCAGCGCTGGTGGGGCAGAGGCGAATGGCTACACCTTC.

This clone was found once. The chain joins TRBV7-8 to TRBJ2-7, with TRBD2 matching over 10 bases. The germline CDR1 and CDR2 sequences are SGHVS and FQNEAQ. Germline trimming cut 7 bases from V and 3 bases from J; bases unmatched to any gene: 6. CDR3 size: 14 residues. The DNA for the CDR3 is TGTGCCAGCACGCAACTAGCGGGGAACTACGAGCAGTACTTC. Its translation is CASTQLAGNYEQYF. Full variable domain (outside the CDR3, taken from reference TRBV7-8 and TRBJ2-7): GAGVSQSPRYKVAKRGQDVALRCDPISGHVSLFWYQQALGQGPEFLTYFQNEAQLDKSGLPSDRFFAERPEGSVSTLKIQRTQQEDSAVYLCASTQLAGNYEQYFGPGTRLTVT.

The rearrangement links TRBV19 to TRBJ2-4, with D possibly being TRBD1 (6 bases). V dropped 7 bases and J dropped 0 bases, with 16 bases sitting between them. The CDR3 consists of 16 residues. Per germline, CDR1 LNHDA and CDR2 SQIVND (reference sequence). CDR3 region: CASNDRWDLAKNIQYF. The CDR3 nucleotides are TGTGCCAGTAACGACAGGTGGGACCTAGCCAAAAACATTCAGTACTTC.